These T cell receptor beta chains were read from a single sample in a study of STAT5B mutations in CD4+ large granular lymphocyte leukemia. Clones were read by immunoSEQ multiplex PCR, and TCRdb kept only the in-frame ones, dropping some. This table has tens of thousands of clones, 70% to 80% appearing once. What was sequenced was CD4+ T cells from blood buffy coats. These TCRs come from a human donor in good health. The CDR3 runs from the conserved cysteine through the conserved F or W. D genes are given only for firm matches. A row's size may be missing; if present it is once, few, many or a size class.

TRBV29-1,-,TRBJ2-1,-,TGCAGCGTCCAGGCTACAATCTGGGCGACCAATGAGCAGTTCTTC,CSVQATIWATNEQFF
TRBV28,-,TRBJ2-3,-,TGTGCCAGCAGTTTACCGGGGATACGCACAGATACGCAGTATTTT,CASSLPGIRTDTQYF
TRBV5-1,-,TRBJ2-5,-,TGCGCCAGCAGCGCTTACCAAGAGACCCAGTACTTC,CASSAYQETQYF
TRBV2,-,TRBJ2-5,TRBD2,TGTGCCAGCAGTGGGGGCGGGGGGGCTCCATTGGAGACCCAGTACTTC,CASSGGGGAPLETQYF
TRBV9,-,TRBJ1-2,TRBD1,TGTGCCAGCAGCGTGGAACAGGGGTTTGGCTACACCTTC,CASSVEQGFGYTF
TRBV27,-,TRBJ1-6,-,TGTGCCAGCAGTCTTCGGACGGGGAGCTCCTATAATTCACCCCTCCACTTT,CASSLRTGSSYNSPLHF
TRBV30,-,TRBJ1-4,-,TGTGCCTGGAGTCGCAGCGTTAATGAAAAACTGTTTTTT,CAWSRSVNEKLFF
TRBV29-1,-,TRBJ2-3,-,TGCAGCGTTGATCAGGGTGTCGGGGATACGCAGTATTTT,CSVDQGVGDTQYF
TRBV19,-,TRBJ1-1,TRBD1,TGTGCCAGTAGTATACAGGGGGCCACTGAAGCTTTCTTT,CASSIQGATEAFF
TRBV4-1,-,TRBJ1-3,TRBD1,TGCGCCAGCAGCCAAGTCCCCGGCAGGGGGATTTCTGGAAACACCATATATTTT,CASSQVPGRGISGNTIYF
TRBV6-6,-,TRBJ2-7,-,TGTGCCAGCAGTTACTTTAAAAGGCAGGGAAGCGAGGAGCAGTACTTC,CASSYFKRQGSEEQYF
TRBV5-4,-,TRBJ2-5,TRBD2,TGTGCCAGCAGCTTCCAGCGGGGGGGCGTGGAGACCCAGTACTTC,CASSFQRGGVETQYF
TRBV4-1,-,TRBJ2-7,-,TGCGCCAGCAGCCAAGGGACGGAAGGATTCTACGAGCAGTACTTC,CASSQGTEGFYEQYF
TRBV6-1,few,TRBJ1-1,-,TGTGCCAGCAGTGAAACCGTCGGTGAAGCTTTCTTT,CASSETVGEAFF
TRBV6-5,-,TRBJ1-3,-,TGTGCCAGCAGCCTCCAGGGGACTCCTGGAAACACCATATATTTT,CASSLQGTPGNTIYF
TRBV29-1,-,TRBJ2-3,-,TGCAGCGTCGACTGGGGGGCAGATACGCAGTATTTT,CSVDWGADTQYF
TRBV28,-,TRBJ1-5,TRBD1,TGTGCCAGCAGGTATACAGGGGACAATCAGCCCCAGCATTTT,CASRYTGDNQPQHF
TRBV11-2,once,TRBJ1-2,-,TGTGCCAGCAGCCCCGATGGGGGGGGATATGGCTACACCTTC,CASSPDGGGYGYTF
TRBV11-2,once,TRBJ2-3,TRBD1,TGTGCCAGCAGCTTAGATACCAGGGGGACAGATACGCAGTATTTT,CASSLDTRGTDTQYF
TRBV2,-,TRBJ2-1,-,TGTGCCAGCAGGAGGGACGAGAGCTCCTACAATGAGCAGTTCTTC,CASRRDESSYNEQFF
TRBV20-1,-,TRBJ1-2,-,TGCAGTGCCAGGACTGTCGGTCATACCTTC,CSARTVGHTF
TRBV7-6,-,TRBJ2-2,TRBD1,TGTGCCAGCAGCTTCGGACAGGGGAACACCGGGGAGCTGTTTTTT,CASSFGQGNTGELFF
TRBV6-1,-,TRBJ2-3,-,TGTGCCAGCAGTGGGCAGCTCACAGATACGCAGTATTTT,CASSGQLTDTQYF
TRBV5-8,-,TRBJ2-7,-,TGTGCCAGCAGCTTACCGGGGGGCAACTCCTACGAGCAGTACTTC,CASSLPGGNSYEQYF
TRBV5-6,once,TRBJ2-3,TRBD1,TGTGCCAGCAGCTTTAAGGGGGCGGGCAAAGATACGCAGTATTTT,CASSFKGAGKDTQYF
TRBV19,once,TRBJ1-2,-,TGTGCCAGTAGTGCCGAGGATTATGGCTACACCTTC,CASSAEDYGYTF
TRBV10-3,few,TRBJ1-2,-,TGTGCCATCAGGCGGGAGTCGCGTGGCTACACCTTC,CAIRRESRGYTF
TRBV5-1,-,TRBJ2-2,-,TGCGCCAGCAGCTGGACGCAAAACACCGGGGAGCTGTTTTTT,CASSWTQNTGELFF
TRBV6-5,-,TRBJ2-3,-,TGTGCCAGCAGTTACTCAGCAGCAGATACGCAGTATTTT,CASSYSAADTQYF
TRBV11-2,-,TRBJ2-5,-,TGTGCCAGCAGCCCCACAGGGGAGACCCAGTACTTC,CASSPTGETQYF
TRBV7-2,-,TRBJ2-1,-,TGTGCCTCCTTCCCCCAGGGCCTTTACAATGAGCAGTTCTTC,CASFPQGLYNEQFF
TRBV29-1,-,TRBJ2-7,-,TGCAGCGTTGCCCGGGCAGGGGACGTGACCTACGAGCAGTACTTC,CSVARAGDVTYEQYF
TRBV19,-,TRBJ2-1,-,TGTGCCAGTTCCGGAGTATACGGAGGACACGATGAGCAGTTCTTC,CASSGVYGGHDEQFF
TRBV5-4,-,TRBJ2-7,-,TGTGCCAGCAGCTCGGACCGGTTGTACGAGCAGTACTTC,CASSSDRLYEQYF
TRBV6-5,-,TRBJ2-1,TRBD1,TGTGCCAGCAGTTACTCGGGACAGGGGTTGAATGAGCAGTTCTTC,CASSYSGQGLNEQFF
TRBV2,-,TRBJ2-3,-,TGTGCCACCTCCCCTTCAGAGGGCCGCACAGATACGCAGTATTTT,CATSPSEGRTDTQYF
TRBV6-5,-,TRBJ1-2,-,TGTGCCAGCAGGGACACCAAGAACTATGGCTACACCTTC,CASRDTKNYGYTF
TRBV7-7,-,TRBJ2-5,TRBD2,TGTGCTAGCAGCATTAGCGGGGGAGGGACCCAGTACTTC,CASSISGGGTQYF
TRBV11-3,-,TRBJ2-6,-,TGTGCCAGCAGCTCAGGGGTGTCGGGGGCCAACGTCCTGACTTTC,CASSSGVSGANVLTF
TRBV28,once,TRBJ1-2,-,TGTGCCAGCACCCTGGCGGGGGCGCCTGGGGGCTACACCTTC,CASTLAGAPGGYTF
TRBV5-4,-,TRBJ1-5,TRBD1,TGTGCCAGCAGCTTCGGGACAGATCGCAATCAGCCCCAGCATTTT,CASSFGTDRNQPQHF
TRBV30,-,TRBJ1-2,TRBD1,TGTGCCCGGTCCCCGGGACAGGGGAACTATGGCTACACCTTC,CARSPGQGNYGYTF
TRBV2,-,TRBJ1-4,-,TGTGCCAGCAGTGATGCCAGGGTAAGAGAAAAACTGTTTTTT,CASSDARVREKLFF
TRBV2,-,TRBJ2-5,-,TGTGCCAGCAGGCCGAATCAAGAGACCCAGTACTTC,CASRPNQETQYF
TRBV14,-,TRBJ1-5,TRBD1,TGTGCCAGCAGCCGAGGGACAGGGGAGGGCCAGCCCCAGCATTTT,CASSRGTGEGQPQHF
TRBV5-4,-,TRBJ2-1,TRBD2,TGTGCCAGCAGCTTGCGCGGGGGGGCCGCTAATGAGCAGTTCTTC,CASSLRGGAANEQFF